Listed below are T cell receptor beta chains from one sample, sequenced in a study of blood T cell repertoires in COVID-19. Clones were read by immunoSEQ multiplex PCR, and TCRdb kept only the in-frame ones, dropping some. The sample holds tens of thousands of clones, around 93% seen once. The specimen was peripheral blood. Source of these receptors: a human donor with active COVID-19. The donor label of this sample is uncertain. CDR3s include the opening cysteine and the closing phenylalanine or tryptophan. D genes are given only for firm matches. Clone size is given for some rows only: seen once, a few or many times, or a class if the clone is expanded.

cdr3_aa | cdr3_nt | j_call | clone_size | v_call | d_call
CASSQDLSRSQETQYF | TGTGCCAGCAGCCAAGATCTATCACGGAGCCAAGAGACCCAGTACTTC | TRBJ2-5 | - | TRBV3-1/TRBV3-2 | -
CASSHLTGNTEAFF | TGTGCCAGCAGTCACCTGACTGGGAACACTGAAGCTTTCTTT | TRBJ1-1 | - | TRBV6-6 | -
CASVTDRTPWEAFF | TGTGCCAGTGTCACGGACAGGACCCCCTGGGAAGCTTTCTTT | TRBJ1-1 | - | TRBV28 | TRBD1
CASSSGTPAEQFF | TGTGCCAGCAGTTCTGGGACTCCCGCCGAGCAGTTCTTC | TRBJ2-1 | - | TRBV12-3/TRBV12-4 | -
CASSYSVQGYTQYF | TGTGCCAGCAGTTACTCGGTACAGGGGTATACGCAGTATTTT | TRBJ2-3 | - | TRBV6-5 | TRBD1
CASSLSFYYEQYF | TGTGCCAGCAGTTTATCCTTCTATTACGAGCAGTACTTC | TRBJ2-7 | once | TRBV11-1 | -
CASSQAAGGLGGEQYF | TGCGCCAGCAGCCAGGCGGCGGGGGGGCTGGGAGGCGAGCAGTACTTC | TRBJ2-7 | few | TRBV5-1 | TRBD2
CASSETGEGNQPQHF | TGTGCCAGCAGCGAGACAGGGGAGGGCAATCAGCCCCAGCATTTT | TRBJ1-5 | - | TRBV6-5 | TRBD1
CASSRTGGVNTEAFF | TGTGCCAGCAGTCGAACAGGGGGGGTAAACACTGAAGCTTTCTTT | TRBJ1-1 | - | TRBV7-2 | TRBD1
CASSTKPGQSQETQYF | TGTGCCAGCAGCACGAAACCGGGACAGAGCCAAGAGACCCAGTACTTC | TRBJ2-5 | - | TRBV7-6 | TRBD1
CASSGGGAGGADTQYF | TGCGCCAGCAGCGGCGGGGGGGCCGGAGGCGCAGATACGCAGTATTTT | TRBJ2-3 | once | TRBV4-1 | TRBD2
CASSSDRVGSAGELFF | TGTGCCAGCAGTAGCGACAGGGTGGGTTCTGCCGGGGAGCTGTTTTTT | TRBJ2-2 | - | TRBV27 | TRBD1
CATSRGARRGNTIYF | TGTGCCACCAGCAGAGGGGCGCGACGGGGAAACACCATATATTTT | TRBJ1-3 | once | TRBV15 | -
CASSVETKGEAFF | TGTGCCAGCAGCGTAGAGACAAAAGGTGAAGCTTTCTTT | TRBJ1-1 | - | TRBV9 | -
CASSREAFTEAFF | TGTGCCAGCAGCCGAGAGGCGTTCACTGAAGCTTTCTTT | TRBJ1-1 | - | TRBV11-2 | -
CAGSFLTGGEDQPQHF | TGTGCCGGCAGTTTCTTGACAGGGGGGGAGGATCAGCCCCAGCATTTT | TRBJ1-5 | - | TRBV6-2/TRBV6-3 | TRBD1
CASSQGDRAYEQYF | TGCGCCAGCAGTCAAGGGGACAGAGCCTACGAGCAGTACTTC | TRBJ2-7 | - | TRBV23-1 | TRBD1
CASSITAGEETQYF | TGTGCCAGTAGTATAACCGCAGGGGAGGAGACCCAGTACTTC | TRBJ2-5 | - | TRBV19 | -
CASSLMRNNNSPLHF | TGTGCCAGCAGTTTAATGAGGAACAATAATTCACCCCTCCACTTT | TRBJ1-6 | - | TRBV27 | -
CVRSKCRDRASRNYGYTF | TGTGTCAGAAGCAAATGTCGGGACAGGGCTAGTAGGAACTATGGCTACACCTTC | TRBJ1-2 | - | TRBV7-5 | -
CASAAGGGTDTQYF | TGTGCCAGCGCCGCAGGGGGAGGTACAGATACGCAGTATTTT | TRBJ2-3 | - | TRBV19 | -
CASSSRVSGANVLTF | TGTGCCAGCAGCTCCAGGGTGAGTGGGGCCAACGTCCTGACTTTC | TRBJ2-6 | - | TRBV13 | -
CASSLVLQGREKLFF | TGTGCCAGCAGCTTGGTTCTGCAGGGGCGAGAAAAACTGTTTTTT | TRBJ1-4 | - | TRBV5-5 | -
CASNRQGGSYNSPLHF | TGTGCCAGCAATAGGCAGGGGGGATCCTATAATTCACCCCTCCACTTT | TRBJ1-6 | - | TRBV7-9 | TRBD1
CASSKGEGNPGDTQYF | TGTGCCAGCAGCAAGGGGGAGGGAAACCCAGGAGATACGCAGTATTTT | TRBJ2-3 | - | TRBV21-1 | -
CASSPTGDPDQPQHF | TGTGCCAGCAGTCCGACAGGGGACCCGGATCAGCCCCAGCATTTT | TRBJ1-5 | - | TRBV6-5 | TRBD1
CASSLGDQPQHF | TGTGCCAGCAGCTTAGGCGATCAGCCCCAGCATTTT | TRBJ1-5 | - | TRBV7-9 | -
CASSATGELFF | TGTGCCAGCAGTGCCACAGGGGAGCTGTTTTTT | TRBJ2-2 | once | TRBV12-3/TRBV12-4 | -
CASSWDRGYYNEQFF | TGTGCCAGCAGCTGGGACAGGGGCTACTACAATGAGCAGTTCTTC | TRBJ2-1 | - | TRBV5-4 | TRBD1
CASSVVGQNTGELFF | TGTGCCAGCAGCGTAGTAGGACAGAACACCGGGGAGCTGTTTTTT | TRBJ2-2 | - | TRBV9 | -
CASSLDLYEQYF | TGTGCCAGCAGCTTAGATCTCTACGAGCAGTACTTC | TRBJ2-7 | - | TRBV7-9 | -
CASNTLGKGPYEQYF | TGTGCCAGTAATACCCTCGGGAAGGGCCCCTACGAGCAGTACTTC | TRBJ2-7 | - | TRBV19 | -
CASSRTSGGVSTDTQYF | TGTGCCAGCAGCCGGACTAGCGGGGGGGTTAGCACAGATACGCAGTATTTT | TRBJ2-3 | - | TRBV13 | TRBD2
CASSLNGSNQPQHF | TGTGCCAGCAGTTTGAACGGGAGCAATCAGCCCCAGCATTTT | TRBJ1-5 | - | TRBV6-2/TRBV6-3 | -
CASSLGQGHGELFF | TGCGCCAGCAGCTTGGGACAGGGCCACGGGGAGCTGTTTTTT | TRBJ2-2 | - | TRBV5-1 | TRBD1
CATSSLNRDRQNIQYF | TGTGCCACCAGCTCATTAAACCGGGACAGACAAAACATTCAGTACTTC | TRBJ2-4 | - | TRBV15 | TRBD1
CATQRAGSSYEQYF | TGTGCCACCCAGAGGGCGGGAAGCTCCTACGAGCAGTACTTC | TRBJ2-7 | - | TRBV7-9 | -